This T cell receptor beta chain was documented in a study of blood T cell repertoires in COVID-19. This clone has more than one count but fewer than ten. TCRdb's table, derived via immunoSEQ multiplex PCR, lists solely in-frame clones and lacks some. The sample includes about 160,000 clones, 80% to 90% of them seen just once. This TCR derives from a woman in her seventies with acute or convalescent COVID-19. The sample comprised peripheral blood.

CDR3 protein: CAWTPFFGNTIYF. Here the CDR3 DNA reads TGTGCCTGGACCCCGTTTTTCGGAAACACCATATATTTT. This chain connects TRBV30 to TRBJ1-3; D unclear. Germline V gives CDR1 GTSNPN, CDR2 SVGIG (reference sequence). V lost 4 bases, J lost 4 bases, and 11 bases lay in between. CDR3 length: 13 residues. The complete variable domain, with remaining parts taken from reference TRBV30 and TRBJ1-3, reads SQTIHQWPATLVQPVGSPLSLECTVEGTSNPNLYWYRQAAGRGLQLLFYSVGIGQISSEVPQNLSASRPQDRQFILSSKKLLLSDSGFYLCAWTPFFGNTIYFGEGSWLTVV.